This entry lists 25 T cell receptor beta chains sequenced from one sample in a study of blood T cell repertoires in COVID-19. Assay used: immunoSEQ multiplex PCR; TCRdb lists only in-frame clones, some missing. This sample has some 30,000 clones; just over 90% occur once, and the top ten carry around 2.2%. The sequenced material came from peripheral blood. These receptors all stem from a man in his fifties with active COVID-19.

The V call is TRBV30, the J call TRBJ2-1, with 9 bases fitting TRBD2. V shed 8 bases and J 9 bases; nucleotides not matched to a gene: 11. The CDR3 is 13 amino acids. The V gene's germline CDR1 is GTSNPN and CDR2 SVGIG (reference sequence). The CDR3 spells CAAMAGGPGEQFF. The CDR3, as DNA: TGTGCCGCAATGGCGGGGGGGCCGGGTGAGCAGTTCTTC.

This clone was observed a single time. The chain links TRBV7-2 to TRBJ2-7; TRBD1 agrees at 7 bases. CDR3 length: 13 amino acids. Trimming removed 5 bases from V and 3 bases from J; junction bases left unmatched: 4. Looked up from germline, CDR1 is SGHTA and CDR2 is FQGNSA. CDR3 in DNA: TGTGCCAGCAGCCCGTCAGGGGGCTACGAGCAGTACTTC. It codes for CASSPSGGYEQYF.

This clone showed up just once. In nucleotides, the CDR3 is TGCGCCAGCAGACCACGGGACACGATCTACGAGCAGTACTTC. The encoded protein is CASRPRDTIYEQYF. The chain links TRBV10-2 to TRBJ2-7; tentatively, D is TRBD1 (6 bases). In germline, CDR1 is WSHSY, CDR2 SAAADI. CDR3 length: 14 residues. Trimming took off 6 bases at V and 3 bases at J, with 15 bases between the two ends.

The gene calls are TRBV15 and TRBJ2-1, with 7 bases identical to TRBD2. The CDR3 length is 15 residues. CDR1 and CDR2 from the germline V gene are LNHNV and YYDKDF (reference sequence). V gave up 4 bases and J gave up 2 bases; unmatched junction bases: 5. CDR3 loop: CATSTGAGTYNEQFF. In DNA, the CDR3 is TGTGCCACCAGCACTGGAGCGGGGACCTACAATGAGCAGTTCTTC.

The gene calls are TRBV30 and TRBJ1-2; 8 bases are a match to TRBD1. The CDR3 loop spans 13 amino acids. Per the germline V gene, CDR1 is GTSNPN and CDR2 is SVGIG (reference sequence). V lost 2 bases, J lost 4 bases, and 3 bases stayed unmatched. CDR3 nucleotide sequence: TGTGCCTGGAGTCGGGACAGGCCCTATGGCTACACCTTC. This sequence encodes CAWSRDRPYGYTF.

This clone showed up just once. The genes are TRBV5-5 and TRBJ1-2; TRBD1 agrees at 7 bases. Trimming at V came to 6 bases and at J to 5 bases, leaving 10 bases not matched to a gene. CDR3 length: 14 residues. The V gene's germline CDR1 is SGHKS and CDR2 YYEKEE (reference sequence). This CDR3 reads CASTPRQGRYGYTF. CDR3 nucleotide sequence: TGTGCCAGCACCCCTAGACAGGGACGGTATGGCTACACCTTC.

This chain uses TRBV7-2 with TRBJ2-1; TRBD2 agrees at 9 bases. Per the germline V gene, CDR1 is SGHTA and CDR2 is FQGNSA. V was clipped by 5 bases and J by 2 bases; unmatched bases: 10. This CDR3 contains 17 residues. CDR3 loop: CASSTGGTSLTYNEQFF. As DNA, the CDR3 is TGTGCCAGCAGCACTGGGGGGACTAGCCTGACCTACAATGAGCAGTTCTTC.

This clone was detected only a few times. The chain couples TRBV7-3 to TRBJ1-2, with D possibly matching TRBD1 (6 bases). From germline, CDR1 is SGHTA and CDR2 FQGTGA. Trimming stripped 5 bases from V and 2 bases from J, with 18 bases between. The CDR3 length is 16 residues. The CDR3 nucleotides read TGTGCCAGCAGCCCCAGCGCAGCGGGGGCAAACTATGGCTACACCTTC. Encoded protein: CASSPSAAGANYGYTF.

V gene TRBV28 combines with J gene TRBJ2-7, with 7 bases aligning to TRBD1. The CDR3 totals 15 residues. CDR1 and CDR2 (germline): MDHEN, SYDVKM. The J segment lost 7 bases and the V segment lost 6 bases, leaving 15 bases of the junction unmatched. The CDR3 protein is CASSRYPEGAKEQYF. CDR3 coding DNA: TGTGCCAGCAGCCGTTACCCCGAGGGGGCGAAAGAGCAGTACTTC.

The chain combines TRBV14 with TRBJ2-5, with D perhaps matching TRBD2 (5 bases). Trimming removed 4 bases at V and 5 bases at J, with 14 bases between. Per the germline V gene, CDR1 is SGHDN and CDR2 is FVKESK. The CDR3 has 14 amino acids. Here the CDR3 reads CASSRNRGQETQYF. The CDR3 coding sequence is TGTGCCAGCAGCCGCAACAGAGGGCAGGAGACCCAGTACTTC.

The chain carries TRBV5-1 and TRBJ1-2; 12 bases are shared with TRBD1. V shed 0 bases and J 4 bases; nucleotides not matched to a gene: 1. The CDR3 is 15 residues long. The germline V gene has CDR1 SGHRS and CDR2 YFSETQ. The CDR3 sequence is CASSLGDRGPYGYTF. The CDR3 DNA sequence: TGCGCCAGCAGCTTGGGGGACAGGGGGCCCTATGGCTACACCTTC.

V is TRBV9 and J is TRBJ1-1; 8 bases are shared with TRBD1. This CDR3 spans 16 amino acids. J was trimmed by 5 bases and V by 0 bases; bases with no gene match: 9. Germline V CDR1 and CDR2: SGDLS, YYNGEE. The CDR3 protein is CASSVGAGGRGTEAFF. The DNA for the CDR3 is TGTGCCAGCAGCGTAGGGGCAGGGGGCCGGGGAACTGAAGCTTTCTTT.

This clone has only one observation. The CDR3 is CSVEYGRNYNEQFF. The CDR3 coding sequence is TGCAGCGTTGAATACGGGAGGAATTACAATGAGCAGTTCTTC. This chain connects TRBV29-1 to TRBJ2-1, with TRBD2 matching over 7 bases. The germline gives CDR1 SQVTM, CDR2 ANQGSEA. This CDR3 has 14 residues. Germline trimming cut 2 bases from V and 4 bases from J; bases unmatched to any gene: 5.

The rearrangement uses TRBV7-9 and TRBJ1-6, with a possible D match to TRBD1 (5 bases). There are 16 residues in the CDR3. Trimming took 5 bases from V and 10 from J, leaving 21 bases between them. Germline lookup yields CDR1 SEHNR and CDR2 FQNEAQ (reference sequence). The CDR3 here is CASSPGGGTVGSPLHF. The CDR3 coding sequence is TGTGCCAGCAGCCCCGGGGGGGGAACGGTGGGATCACCCCTCCACTTT. Drawing the rest from reference TRBV7-9 and TRBJ1-6, the complete variable domain is DTGVSQNPRHKITKRGQNVTFRCDPISEHNRLYWYRQTLGQGPEFLTYFQNEAQLEKSRLLSDRFSAERPKGSFSTLEIQRTEQGDSAMYLCASSPGGGTVGSPLHFGNGTRLTVT.

This clone was picked up one time. The chain has TRBV10-3 and TRBJ2-2; no clear D. The CDR3 is 12 residues long. The V and J ends lost 0 bases and 7 bases respectively, with 3 bases between them. Looked up from germline, CDR1 is ENHRY and CDR2 is SYGVKD. CDR3 region: CAISESSGELFF. CDR3 in DNA: TGTGCCATCAGTGAGTCGAGCGGGGAGCTGTTTTTT.

The rearrangement links TRBV7-8 to TRBJ1-5, with D unresolved. Trimming shortened V by 5 bases and J by 1 base, and 9 bases separated the two germline ends. CDR1 is SGHVS, CDR2 FQNEAQ, per germline. CDR3 length equals 14 residues. CDR3 residues: CASSPLASNQPQHF. The CDR3 nucleotides read TGTGCCAGCAGCCCCCTGGCAAGCAATCAGCCCCAGCATTTT.

The gene calls are TRBV18 and TRBJ1-6; 7 nucleotides agree with TRBD1. Trimming took 6 bases from V and 8 from J; bases not matched to a gene: 7. Germline V gene lookup returns CDR1 KGHSH and CDR2 LQKENI. The CDR3 runs to 14 residues. CDR3 loop: CASSGQVKDSPLHF. In nucleotides, the CDR3 is TGTGCCAGCTCCGGACAGGTCAAGGATTCACCCCTCCACTTT.

V is TRBV29-1 and J is TRBJ1-1; TRBD1 aligns across 10 bases. V lost 4 bases, J lost 10 bases, and 0 bases stayed unmatched. This CDR3 has 10 amino acids. Germline values: CDR1 SQVTM, CDR2 ANQGSEA. The DNA of the CDR3 is TGCAGCGTTGGGGACAGGGGAGCTTTCTTT. Protein sequence: CSVGDRGAFF.

The chain links TRBV28 to TRBJ2-7, with a possible D match to TRBD2 (6 bases). Germline-derived CDR1 and CDR2 are MDHEN and SYDVKM. This CDR3 has 15 amino acids. V lost 5 bases, J lost 2 bases, and 16 bases lay in between. CDR3 bases: TGTGCCAGCAGTACCTCCGGGACTGTGACCTACGAGCAGTACTTC. Translating gives CASSTSGTVTYEQYF.

The rearrangement links TRBV7-3 to TRBJ2-1, with 14 bases that match TRBD2. CDR3 size: 14 residues. In germline, CDR1 is SGHTA, CDR2 FQGTGA. The V gene end was trimmed by 2 bases and the J gene end by 9 bases; junction bases not matched to a gene: 0. CDR3: CASSLGLAGGEQFF. CDR3 DNA sequence: TGTGCCAGCAGCTTAGGACTAGCGGGGGGTGAGCAGTTCTTC.

V is TRBV19 and J is TRBJ1-2; TRBD1 is a possible D gene (6 bases). This CDR3 is 14 amino acids long. The germline V gene has CDR1 LNHDA and CDR2 SQIVND (reference sequence). Trimming pared 5 bases from V and 5 bases from J, leaving 15 bases between. This chain's CDR3 is CASSPRQDTYGYTF. For the CDR3, the DNA is TGTGCCAGTAGTCCCCGACAGGATACTTATGGCTACACCTTC.

This chain uses TRBV7-8 with TRBJ2-1; 9 bases line up with TRBD1. The CDR3 length is 13 residues. CDR1 is SGHVS, CDR2 FQNEAQ, per germline. With 0 bases clipped from V and 16 bases from J, the junction kept 7 bases outside the gene matches. This CDR3 reads CASSLAGTGNLFF. The CDR3 region has the DNA TGTGCCAGCAGCTTAGCTGGGACAGGGAATTTATTCTTC.

The chain links TRBV27 to TRBJ2-3; D is ambiguous. The CDR3 is made up of 12 amino acids. Germline-derived CDR1 and CDR2 are MNHEY and SMNVEV (reference sequence). The V end was cut by 5 bases, the J end by 2 bases, with 5 bases between. DNA of the CDR3: TGTGCCAGCAGTCCAGACACAGATACGCAGTATTTT. Amino acid sequence: CASSPDTDTQYF.

This sequence joins TRBV15 and TRBJ2-5; TRBD1 matches 9 bases. The length of the CDR3 is 14 residues. CDR1 and CDR2 from the germline V gene are LNHNV and YYDKDF (reference sequence). V gave up 6 bases and J gave up 1 base; unmatched junction bases: 3. The CDR3 DNA reads TGTGCCACCAGTCCGGGACAGGGCCAAGAGACCCAGTACTTC. Translating it yields CATSPGQGQETQYF.

A single count supports this clone. The chain has TRBV9 and TRBJ2-1; 7 positions match TRBD1. This CDR3 is built from 17 residues. With 7 bases clipped from V and 0 bases from J, the junction kept 13 bases outside the gene matches. Germline CDR1 reads SGDLS; CDR2 reads YYNGEE. CDR3 region: CASALRTGTVSYNEQFF. For the CDR3, the DNA is TGTGCCAGCGCCCTTAGGACCGGGACAGTCTCCTACAATGAGCAGTTCTTC.